Sequencing of this TCR beta chain was carried out in a study of shared clonotypes between healthy human individuals. The overall study: Plates per donor: three CD4 naive, three CD4 memory, two CD8 naive, one CD8 memory.

The donors were all Caucasian adults (living in Nashville, Tennessee). A split of CD4+ cells into CD45RA+ naive and CD45RA-negative memory subsets was performed. General study points: Only blood underwent sampling, and tissue repertoires likely differ.

The table came from immunoSEQ multiplex PCR; TCRdb's copy has only in-frame clones and leaves some out. The sample includes approximately 700,000 clones, about 80% of them seen just once. As to this clone: As yet, its antigen is unknown.

Deletions cut 6 bases from V and 8 bases from J, with 14 bases between. Germline V gene sequence: CDR1 MNHEY, CDR2 SVGAGI. The CDR3 is 13 residues long. This receptor was obtained from a woman aged 25 to 39 in good health. The sample taken for sequencing was memory CD4+ T cells sorted from blood. Subset defined: CD45RA-negative fraction. The chain recombines TRBV6-5 with TRBJ2-1, with D possibly being TRBD2 (5 bases). CDR3 sequence reads: CASRGRRSDEQFF. The CDR3 region has the DNA TGTGCCAGCAGAGGAAGGAGGAGCGATGAGCAGTTCTTC.